The next 30 T cell receptor beta chains were all read from a single sample in a study of Ad26.COV2.S vaccination and SARS-CoV-2 variants. The method was immunoSEQ multiplex PCR; TCRdb's version includes in-frame clones alone and lacks a portion of them. The data show approximately 450,000 clones, around 90% seen once. Treatment here: about 20 received Ad26.COV2.S at low or high dose, single or two shots; about 5 received placebo; per-sample allocation not given. Samples came from day 63 after the first vaccine or placebo injection. The sequences come from peripheral blood, collected in a trial of Ad26.COV2.S vaccine versus placebo. These receptors all stem from a person aged 18-60 years who received the Ad26.COV2.S COVID-19 vaccine or a placebo.

The V and J genes are TRBV11-2 and TRBJ2-3; 8 bases align to TRBD2. Trimming removed 0 bases from V and 0 bases from J; junction bases left unmatched: 5. CDR1 is SGHAT, CDR2 FQNNGV, per germline. The CDR3 contains 17 residues. As DNA, the CDR3 is TGTGCCAGCAGCTTAGAAGGCAGCGGGAGTAGCACAGATACGCAGTATTTT. Residues: CASSLEGSGSSTDTQYF.

The V gene is TRBV5-5, the J gene TRBJ2-7; D unresolved. V lost 1 base and J 3 bases, leaving 5 bases between the germline ends. Germline values: CDR1 SGHKS, CDR2 YYEKEE (reference sequence). The CDR3 runs 12 residues. As DNA, the CDR3 is TGTGCCAGCAGCTTGAGCTTCTACGAGCAGTACTTC. Translation: CASSLSFYEQYF.

This clone appeared a few times. The chain carries TRBV3-1 (or the pseudogene TRBV3-2) and TRBJ1-5; no clear D. Germline V gene lookup returns CDR1 LGHDT and CDR2 YNNKEL (reference sequence). The CDR3 loop spans 13 amino acids. V was trimmed by 6 bases and J by 6 bases, leaving 12 bases between them. The CDR3 DNA is TGTGCCAGCAGTTCGGGTCTCCGTCAGCCCCAGCATTTT. Encoded protein: CASSSGLRQPQHF.

The CDR3 reads CASSLRLALSYEQYF. Here the CDR3 DNA reads TGTGCCAGCAGCTTAAGACTAGCGCTATCCTACGAGCAGTACTTC. V is TRBV7-2 and J is TRBJ2-7, with TRBD2 matching 8 bases. Germline V gives CDR1 SGHTA, CDR2 FQGNSA. Trimming cost V 2 bases and J 1 base; bases outside gene matches: 4. CDR3 size: 15 residues.

This chain joins TRBV11-2 and TRBJ1-6, with TRBD1 as a possible D gene (5 bases). The CDR3 sequence is 14 residues long. V was shortened by 7 bases and J by 7 bases, with 14 bases between the two germline ends. CDR1 is SGHAT, CDR2 FQNNGV, per germline. The CDR3 DNA reads as TGTGCCAGCACCCCGGTTAGGGGCAATTCACCCCTCCACTTT. It yields the protein CASTPVRGNSPLHF.

This CDR3 reads CASSLAAATGELFF. The CDR3 coding sequence is TGCGCCAGCAGCTTGGCCGCAGCCACCGGGGAGCTGTTTTTT. The rearrangement uses TRBV5-1 and TRBJ2-2; D is ambiguous. CDR3 length: 14 residues. V gave up 0 bases and J gave up 4 bases, with 7 bases separating them. Germline assignment: CDR1 SGHRS and CDR2 YFSETQ.

The chain has TRBV20-1 and TRBJ1-2, with 7 bases matching TRBD1. The germline gives CDR1 DFQATT, CDR2 SNEGSKA (reference sequence). The length of the CDR3 is 11 residues. The J segment lost 12 bases and the V segment lost 6 bases, leaving 10 bases of the junction unmatched. CDR3 sequence reads: CSARTGAFDTF. CDR3 nucleotides: TGCAGTGCGAGGACAGGAGCGTTTGACACCTTC.

The CDR3 DNA is TGTGCCAGCAGTCGCAGACTAGCGGGAGGGGCCTCTAGCACAGATACGCAGTATTTT. Its protein product is CASSRRLAGGASSTDTQYF. The V gene is TRBV6-6, the J gene TRBJ2-3; 14 nucleotides align to TRBD2. CDR3 size: 19 residues. J was trimmed by 0 bases and V by 5 bases; bases with no gene match: 10. Germline CDR1 and CDR2: MNHNY and SVGAGI (reference sequence).

The rearrangement uses TRBV6-2 or TRBV6-3 and TRBJ2-1; the match to TRBD2 covers 11 bases. This CDR3 is built from 17 residues. After removal of 2 bases from V and 1 base from J, the junction contained 4 bases not matched to a gene. The germline V gene encodes CDR1 MNHEY and CDR2 SVGEGT. The CDR3 bases are TGTGCCAGCAGTTACGATCTAGCGGGAGGATCCTACAATGAGCAGTTCTTC. This sequence encodes CASSYDLAGGSYNEQFF.

CDR3 loop: CASSRDRGYSPLHF. CDR3 DNA sequence: TGCGCCAGCAGCAGGGACAGGGGGTATTCACCCCTCCACTTT. The gene calls are TRBV5-1 and TRBJ1-6; 11 bases agree with TRBD1. V gave up 4 bases and J gave up 8 bases; unmatched junction bases: 2. The length of the CDR3 is 14 residues. CDR1 is SGHRS and CDR2 is YFSETQ in the germline V gene.

This clone was recorded once. The J gene is TRBJ2-1, the V gene TRBV4-3; D is possibly TRBD1 (6 bases). V shed 0 bases and J shed 8 bases, with 14 bases lying between them. CDR1 LGHNA and CDR2 YSLEER come from the germline V gene. The CDR3 contains 15 residues. For the CDR3, the DNA is TGCGCCAGCAGCCAAGAAGCGTCAGGGGAATATGAGCAGTTCTTC. Its translation: CASSQEASGEYEQFF.

The chain has TRBV18 and TRBJ2-7; TRBD1 matches 9 bases. The V gene end was trimmed by 4 bases and the J gene end by 6 bases; junction bases not matched to a gene: 10. This CDR3 region has 15 residues. Per germline, CDR1 KGHSH and CDR2 LQKENI. The CDR3 nucleotides read TGTGCCAGCTCACAATCCGGGACAGGGCCTCTCGAGCAGTACTTC. The encoded protein is CASSQSGTGPLEQYF.

V is TRBV5-4 and J is TRBJ1-3, with D maybe TRBD1 (5 bases). There are 16 residues in the CDR3. V was shortened by 0 bases and J by 5 bases, with 15 bases between the two germline ends. Germline-derived CDR1 and CDR2 are SGHNT and YYREEE (reference sequence). The CDR3, as DNA: TGTGCCAGCAGCTTGGGGGGACGCTCCCTGAGAAACACCATATATTTT. It is translated as CASSLGGRSLRNTIYF.

The V and J genes are TRBV6-2 or TRBV6-3 and TRBJ1-2; 9 bases map to TRBD1. From germline, CDR1 is MNHEY and CDR2 SVGEGT. The CDR3 has 14 residues. The J segment lost 7 bases and the V segment lost 5 bases, leaving 8 bases of the junction unmatched. CDR3 in DNA: TGTGCCAGCAGTAGCCGGACAGGGGTCAGTGGCTACACCTTC. Translated, it gives CASSSRTGVSGYTF.

The chain carries TRBV29-1 and TRBJ1-1, with 9 positions matching TRBD1. CDR3 length: 13 amino acids. CDR1 and CDR2 (germline): SQVTM, ANQGSEA. The J segment lost 1 base and the V segment lost 7 bases, leaving 4 bases of the junction unmatched. The CDR3: CSAGDRENTEAFF. The CDR3, as DNA: TGCAGCGCCGGGGACAGGGAGAACACTGAAGCTTTCTTT.

The CDR3 DNA is TGTGCCAGCAGTTACGTACAGGGGGTGAACACTGAAGCTTTCTTT. It yields the protein CASSYVQGVNTEAFF. This chain uses TRBV6-5 with TRBJ1-1, with 8 bases identical to TRBD1. With V trimmed by 2 bases and J by 0 bases, 2 bases remained unmatched. Germline V gene sequence: CDR1 MNHEY, CDR2 SVGAGI. This CDR3 region has 15 residues.

The J gene is TRBJ1-1, the V gene TRBV25-1; D unclear. The CDR3 contains 11 residues. Germline lookup yields CDR1 MGHDK and CDR2 SYGVNS. The V gene lost 6 bases and the J gene lost 5 bases, with 7 bases spanning the gap. CDR3: CASSAGTEAFF. CDR3 nucleotide sequence: TGTGCCAGCAGCGCGGGGACTGAAGCTTTCTTT.

The chain joins TRBV19 to TRBJ2-7; no definite D call. CDR3 length equals 13 residues. Trimming pared 3 bases from V and 4 bases from J, leaving 10 bases between. Germline CDR1 is LNHDA and CDR2 is SQIVND (reference sequence). The CDR3 sequence: CASSMSGMYEQYF. CDR3 sequence (DNA): TGTGCCAGTAGTATGAGTGGCATGTACGAGCAGTACTTC.

This clone was observed a few times. The V call is TRBV9, the J call TRBJ2-2; D not certain. This CDR3 spans 12 amino acids. Trimming took off 7 bases at V and 11 bases at J, with 15 bases between the two ends. Germline loops: CDR1 SGDLS, CDR2 YYNGEE. The chain's CDR3 is CASGRDRYELFF. DNA of the CDR3: TGTGCCAGCGGACGAGACCGTTATGAGCTGTTTTTT.

V gene TRBV4-2 combines with J gene TRBJ2-3; 13 nucleotides line up with TRBD2. CDR3 length: 17 residues. Losses at the gene ends were 2 bases for V and 6 bases for J; bases not matched to a gene: 8. Looked up from germline, CDR1 is LGHNA and CDR2 is YNFKEQ. CDR3 amino acids: CASSQPGLAGVEDTQYF. The CDR3 DNA is TGTGCCAGCAGCCAACCCGGACTAGCGGGAGTAGAGGATACGCAGTATTTT.

The CDR3 DNA follows: TGTGCCAGCAGCTCCGCGCTACAGGGTGGGGCTTTCTTT. It is translated as CASSSALQGGAFF. This chain links TRBV5-4 with TRBJ1-1, with a possible D match to TRBD1 (6 bases). CDR1 is SGHNT and CDR2 is YYREEE in the germline V gene (reference sequence). This CDR3 has 13 residues. The germline V and J ends were trimmed by 3 bases and 11 bases, with 17 bases remaining between them.

The chain couples TRBV7-8 to TRBJ2-2; D is unclear. V was cut by 7 bases and J by 5 bases, with 5 bases left in between. The CDR3 loop spans 11 amino acids. CDR1 SGHVS and CDR2 FQNEAQ come from the germline V gene. CDR3 in amino acids: CASIGTGELFF. As DNA, the CDR3 is TGTGCCAGCATCGGAACCGGGGAGCTGTTTTTT.

The J gene is TRBJ2-1, the V gene TRBV28; the match to TRBD2 covers 9 bases. The CDR3 is made up of 17 amino acids. CDR1 is MDHEN and CDR2 is SYDVKM in the germline V gene. The V segment lost 2 bases and the J segment 9 bases; nucleotides outside the gene matches: 14. CDR3 protein: CASSLASMSGRFSEQFF. The CDR3 DNA sequence: TGTGCCAGCAGTTTAGCCTCGATGAGCGGGAGGTTCAGTGAGCAGTTCTTC.

This chain connects TRBV25-1 to TRBJ2-2; D might be TRBD1 (5 bases). The germline V gene has CDR1 MGHDK and CDR2 SYGVNS. Trimming took 7 bases from V and 4 from J, leaving 10 bases between them. The CDR3 is 13 amino acids. The CDR3 DNA follows: TGTGCCAGCACAAGACAGTTCACCGGGGAGCTGTTTTTT. It specifies CASTRQFTGELFF. The whole variable domain, filled in from reference TRBV25-1 and TRBJ2-2, reads EADIYQTPRYLVIGTGKKITLECSQTMGHDKMYWYQQDPGMELHLIHYSYGVNSTEKGDLSSESTVSRIRTEHFPLTLESARPSHTSQYLCASTRQFTGELFFGEGSRLTVL.

CDR3 in DNA: TGTGCCAGCAGCCAACGTCAGGGGGCCAACACCGGGGAGCTGTTTTTT. Translating it yields CASSQRQGANTGELFF. The V gene is TRBV16, the J gene TRBJ2-2, with 8 nucleotides matching TRBD1. The CDR3 sequence is 16 residues long. J lost 2 bases, V lost 2 bases, and 4 bases had no gene match. CDR1 is KGHSY and CDR2 is FQNENV in the germline V gene.

The chain employs TRBV4-3 and TRBJ1-1; 7 positions match TRBD1. Trimming removed 0 bases from V and 0 bases from J; junction bases left unmatched: 4. There are 16 residues in the CDR3. Germline V gene sequence: CDR1 LGHNA, CDR2 YSLEER. The CDR3 nucleotides read TGCGCCAGCAGCCAAGAAACAGGGGCCCTGAACACTGAAGCTTTCTTT. It codes for CASSQETGALNTEAFF.

V and J are TRBV29-1 and TRBJ2-2; 8 bases are a match to TRBD1. Trimming cost V 4 bases and J 7 bases; bases outside gene matches: 5. Germline CDR1 and CDR2: SQVTM and ANQGSEA. This CDR3 has 13 amino acids. The chain's CDR3 is CSVGKDRDGELFF. In DNA form, the CDR3 reads TGCAGCGTTGGAAAGGACAGGGACGGGGAGCTGTTTTTT.

The table lists this clone with a count of one. The chain recombines TRBV6-5 with TRBJ2-3; 8 positions agree with TRBD1. The CDR3 totals 14 residues. Trimming took 7 bases from V and 3 from J; bases not matched to a gene: 6. Germline V CDR1 and CDR2: MNHEY, SVGAGI. CDR3: CASTKTGETDTQYF. CDR3 in DNA: TGTGCCAGCACTAAGACAGGGGAGACAGATACGCAGTATTTT.

CDR3: CASSSPSGSYNEQFF. The DNA of the CDR3 is TGTGCCAGTAGTTCTCCTAGCGGGAGTTACAATGAGCAGTTCTTC. The chain employs TRBV19 and TRBJ2-1; 10 positions match TRBD2. Germline CDR1 is LNHDA and CDR2 is SQIVND (reference sequence). V lost 5 bases to trimming and J lost 4 bases; unmatched junction nucleotides: 5. There are 15 residues in the CDR3.

This chain uses TRBV7-9 with TRBJ2-5; D may be TRBD2 (5 bases). Germline assignment: CDR1 SEHNR and CDR2 FQNEAQ (reference sequence). The CDR3 totals 14 residues. The germline V and J ends were trimmed by 3 bases and 2 bases, with 10 bases remaining between them. CDR3 region: CASSFGSGQETQYF. The CDR3 nucleotides are TGTGCCAGCAGCTTCGGAAGCGGACAAGAGACCCAGTACTTC.